Below are 5 T cell receptor beta chains sequenced from a single sample in a study of blood T cell repertoires in COVID-19. Some clones are missing from TCRdb's copy, which holds only in-frame ones; the method was immunoSEQ multiplex PCR. The table includes 150,000 to 200,000 clones, over 70% detected once. Sequenced: PBMCs or T cells enriched from blood (not recorded which). Receptor source: a woman aged 40 to 49 with acute COVID-19.

The V call is TRBV6-5, the J call TRBJ2-7; TRBD2 is a possible D gene (5 bases). There are 12 residues in the CDR3. Trimming took 2 bases from V and 5 from J, leaving 7 bases between them. Per germline, CDR1 MNHEY and CDR2 SVGAGI. CDR3 DNA: TGTGCCAGCAGTTACGGGAGAGACGAGCAGTACTTC. Encoded protein: CASSYGRDEQYF.

The rearrangement uses TRBV2 and TRBJ1-2, with D possibly matching TRBD1 (5 bases). Germline-derived CDR1 and CDR2 are SNHLY and FYNNEI. The CDR3 extends over 16 amino acids. V gave up 4 bases and J gave up 0 bases, with 15 bases separating them. For the CDR3, the DNA is TGTGCCAGCAGTGCAGCAAAGGACATGGCTAACTATGGCTACACCTTC. As protein: CASSAAKDMANYGYTF.

This clone was seen a single time. The chain uses TRBV5-1 and TRBJ1-1; 8 nucleotides align to TRBD1. V trimming: 4 bases; J trimming: 2 bases; junction bases outside the gene matches: 7. The CDR3 extends over 15 amino acids. The germline CDR1 and CDR2 sequences are SGHRS and YFSETQ. CDR3 nucleotides: TGCGCCAGCAGCCTAAGCGGACAGGGTAACACTGAAGCTTTCTTT. It specifies CASSLSGQGNTEAFF.

This clone has more than one count but fewer than ten. J is TRBJ2-5 and V is TRBV7-9; D not resolved. There are 13 residues in the CDR3. The germline V and J ends were trimmed by 4 bases and 1 base, with 7 bases remaining between them. CDR1 and CDR2 from the germline V gene are SEHNR and FQNEAQ (reference sequence). CDR3 amino acids: CASSSSFQETQYF. In DNA, the CDR3 is TGTGCCAGCAGCTCTAGTTTCCAAGAGACCCAGTACTTC. The full variable domain, its missing parts supplied by reference TRBV7-9 and TRBJ2-5, is DTGVSQNPRHKITKRGQNVTFRCDPISEHNRLYWYRQTLGQGPEFLTYFQNEAQLEKSRLLSDRFSAERPKGSFSTLEIQRTEQGDSAMYLCASSSSFQETQYFGPGTRLLVL.

This clone is medium-sized in the sample. Other nucleotide sequences from this sample produce the same CDR3. This rearrangement joins TRBV5-4 to TRBJ2-7, with 8 positions matching TRBD2. CDR1 and CDR2 (germline): SGHNT, YYREEE (reference sequence). The CDR3 extends over 13 amino acids. Trimming cost V 3 bases and J 2 bases; bases outside gene matches: 1. The CDR3 sequence: CASSSGLAYEQYF. As DNA, the CDR3 is TGTGCCAGCAGCTCGGGACTAGCCTACGAGCAGTACTTC.